This TCR beta chain was sequenced in a study of tumor-infiltrating lymphocytes in primary liver carcinoma. Study-wide findings and caveats: Compared with tumor region pairs, tumor-adjacent and tumor-blood pairs overlapped less.

CDR3 length equals 14 residues. Germline V gene data show CDR1 as SGHKS and CDR2 as YYEKEE (reference sequence). V was shortened by 0 bases and J by 4 bases, with 5 bases between the two germline ends. Taking about 17-33 mg of unsorted bulk tissue, the authors co-extracted RNA and DNA. Cases comprised patients with primary liver carcinoma who received surgical resection. A primer in the constant region served to generate TCR beta cDNA from about 470 ng of total RNA. TCR beta libraries came from three nested multiplex PCR rounds using slightly modified ARM-PCR. In the first two PCR rounds, TRBV1-TRBV30 forward primers were paired with a C-beta reverse primer, and each round lasted approximately 9 cycles. TCRdb independently ran MiXCR on the multiplex PCR reads; one entry per CDR3 protein. The sample contains 80,000 to 100,000 distinct CDR3 sequences, 65% to 70% of which appear only once. This clonotype was seen at least ten times. Its antigen is still unknown.

The chain links TRBV5-5 to TRBJ2-6; D call uncertain. The TCR originated in a middle-aged man with primary liver carcinoma and hepatitis B virus infection. Sequencing was carried out using tumor-adjacent normal liver tissue. CDR3 loop: CASSLDSGANVLTF. CDR3 nucleotide sequence: TGTGCCAGCAGCTTGGACTCGGGGGCCAACGTCCTGACTTTC.